This is a list of T cell receptor beta chains from one sample in a study of beta chain features in type 1 diabetes. Using immunoSEQ multiplex PCR, the repertoire was profiled, and TCRdb retains in-frame clones only, with some absent. The table lists a few hundred thousand clones, 15% to 20% of them singletons. The sequenced sample was naive CD4+ T cells from blood. These TCRs come from a man younger than 40 with type 1 diabetes. The CDR3 runs from the conserved cysteine through the conserved F or W. D genes are given only for firm matches. Clone size, where shown, is once, few, many, or a class for clones that have expanded.

size: NA; V: TRBV5-1; J: TRBJ2-7; D: TRBD2; CDR3: CASSAGLAGLEQYF; DNA: TGCGCCAGCAGCGCGGGACTAGCGGGGCTCGAGCAGTACTTC
size: few; V: TRBV28; J: TRBJ2-1; D: TRBD1; CDR3: CASSQAGQGTNEQFF; DNA: TGTGCCAGCAGCCAGGCGGGACAGGGGACCAATGAGCAGTTCTTC
size: NA; V: TRBV11-2; J: TRBJ2-1; D: NA; CDR3: CASSLLYADEQFF; DNA: TGTGCCAGCAGCTTGCTCTACGCGGATGAGCAGTTCTTC
size: NA; V: TRBV23-1; J: TRBJ2-1; D: TRBD2; CDR3: CATATSGRRGGRCEQFF; DNA: TGCGCCACCGCCACTAGCGGGAGACGTGGCGGGCGATGTGAGCAGTTCTTC
size: NA; V: TRBV5-1; J: TRBJ2-3; D: NA; CDR3: CASSWSTDTQYF; DNA: TGCGCCAGCAGCTGGAGCACAGATACGCAGTATTTT
size: few; V: TRBV7-9; J: TRBJ2-1; D: NA; CDR3: CASSLVGGNEQFF; DNA: TGTGCCAGCAGCTTGGTGGGGGGCAATGAGCAGTTCTTC
size: NA; V: TRBV19; J: TRBJ1-5; D: NA; CDR3: CASSEVNQPQHF; DNA: TGTGCCAGTAGTGAAGTAAATCAGCCCCAGCATTTT
size: NA; V: TRBV7-9; J: TRBJ1-5; D: TRBD1; CDR3: CASSSRRGPGQPQHF; DNA: TGTGCCAGCAGCTCCAGAAGGGGGCCGGGACAGCCCCAGCATTTT
size: few; V: TRBV7-2; J: TRBJ2-5; D: NA; CDR3: CASSPQGQETQYF; DNA: TGTGCCAGCAGCCCCCAAGGACAAGAGACCCAGTACTTC
size: NA; V: TRBV10-3; J: TRBJ2-1; D: NA; CDR3: CAIGWNEQFF; DNA: TGTGCCATCGGTTGGAATGAGCAGTTCTTC
size: NA; V: TRBV5-4; J: TRBJ2-5; D: TRBD2; CDR3: CASTREGTQYF; DNA: TGTGCCAGCACCCGGGAGGGGACCCAGTACTTC
size: few; V: TRBV7-2; J: TRBJ2-5; D: TRBD2; CDR3: CASSLADILAGEETQYF; DNA: TGTGCCAGCAGCTTAGCCGACATACTAGCGGGAGAAGAGACCCAGTACTTC
size: NA; V: TRBV25-1; J: TRBJ1-2; D: NA; CDR3: CASSEYRMGLNYGYTF; DNA: TGTGCCAGCAGTGAATATCGCATGGGGCTAAACTATGGCTACACCTTC
size: NA; V: TRBV11-1; J: TRBJ2-7; D: NA; CDR3: CASSFYQGSYEQYF; DNA: TGTGCCAGCAGCTTTTATCAGGGCTCCTACGAGCAGTACTTC
size: NA; V: TRBV7-2; J: TRBJ2-7; D: NA; CDR3: CASSTGGNTYEQYF; DNA: TGTGCCAGCAGCACTGGGGGGAACACCTACGAGCAGTACTTC
size: NA; V: TRBV29-1; J: TRBJ2-3; D: NA; CDR3: CSVEPREGTDTQYF; DNA: TGCAGCGTTGAGCCTAGGGAGGGCACAGATACGCAGTATTTT
size: few; V: TRBV7-3; J: TRBJ1-1; D: NA; CDR3: CASSLTGGNTEAFF; DNA: TGTGCCAGCAGCTTAACGGGGGGAAACACTGAAGCTTTCTTT
size: NA; V: TRBV5-1; J: TRBJ2-1; D: TRBD2; CDR3: CASSFTSGRANEQFF; DNA: TGCGCCAGCAGCTTCACTAGCGGGAGGGCCAATGAGCAGTTCTTC
size: few; V: TRBV7-2; J: TRBJ2-1; D: NA; CDR3: CASSLRGISYNEQFF; DNA: TGTGCCAGCAGCTTACGAGGGATTTCCTACAATGAGCAGTTCTTC
size: NA; V: TRBV29-1; J: TRBJ2-1; D: TRBD2; CDR3: CSVVRLAGGNEQFF; DNA: TGCAGCGTTGTGAGACTAGCGGGAGGAAATGAGCAGTTCTTC
size: NA; V: TRBV5-1; J: TRBJ2-7; D: NA; CDR3: CASSLDVDEQYF; DNA: TGCGCCAGCAGCTTGGACGTGGACGAGCAGTACTTC
size: few; V: TRBV7-9; J: TRBJ2-1; D: TRBD1; CDR3: CASSVGQGNEQFF; DNA: TGTGCCAGCAGCGTGGGACAGGGCAATGAGCAGTTCTTC
size: NA; V: TRBV10-3; J: TRBJ2-1; D: NA; CDR3: CAIKDQGSGEQFF; DNA: TGTGCCATCAAAGATCAGGGATCCGGTGAGCAGTTCTTC
size: few; V: TRBV4-2; J: TRBJ2-3; D: TRBD2; CDR3: CASSQEASGTSTDTQYF; DNA: TGTGCCAGCAGCCAAGAAGCTAGCGGAACTAGCACAGATACGCAGTATTTT
size: NA; V: TRBV5-1; J: TRBJ2-3; D: NA; CDR3: CASSLPQAGDTQYF; DNA: TGCGCCAGCAGCTTACCACAGGCAGGAGATACGCAGTATTTT
size: NA; V: TRBV20-1; J: TRBJ2-3; D: NA; CDR3: CSAVRDTQYF; DNA: TGCAGTGCCGTGCGAGATACGCAGTATTTT
size: few; V: TRBV7-6; J: TRBJ2-7; D: TRBD2; CDR3: CASSLGLAGSYEQYF; DNA: TGTGCCAGCAGCTTGGGACTAGCGGGATCCTACGAGCAGTACTTC
size: NA; V: TRBV20-1; J: TRBJ2-5; D: NA; CDR3: CSAQGLGAQYF; DNA: TGCAGTGCCCAGGGACTTGGGGCCCAGTACTTC
size: NA; V: TRBV25-1; J: TRBJ2-4; D: TRBD1; CDR3: CASSGTGSWAKNIQYF; DNA: TGTGCCAGCAGTGGGACAGGGTCGTGGGCCAAAAACATTCAGTACTTC
size: NA; V: TRBV7-3; J: TRBJ1-5; D: NA; CDR3: CASSVRGVRQPQHF; DNA: TGTGCCAGCAGCGTACGGGGGGTACGGCAGCCCCAGCATTTT
size: few; V: TRBV5-1; J: TRBJ2-2; D: TRBD1; CDR3: CASSWDRGATGELFF; DNA: TGCGCCAGCAGTTGGGACAGGGGAGCCACCGGGGAGCTGTTTTTT
size: few; V: TRBV18; J: TRBJ2-5; D: NA; CDR3: CASSPRQGEGSAGTQYF; DNA: TGTGCCAGCTCACCTCGTCAGGGAGAGGGTTCGGCCGGCACCCAGTACTTC
size: NA; V: TRBV29-1; J: TRBJ1-2; D: NA; CDR3: CSMRRQPGQGYTF; DNA: TGCAGCATGAGACGGCAGCCCGGCCAGGGCTACACCTTC
size: NA; V: TRBV5-1; J: TRBJ2-7; D: NA; CDR3: CASSSEVEQYF; DNA: TGCGCCAGCAGCTCGGAGGTCGAGCAGTACTTC
size: few; V: TRBV6-1; J: TRBJ2-3; D: TRBD2; CDR3: CASQRDLTDTQYF; DNA: TGTGCCAGCCAGCGGGATCTCACAGATACGCAGTATTTT
size: few; V: TRBV4-3; J: TRBJ2-2; D: TRBD2; CDR3: CASSHNLIAGTGELFF; DNA: TGCGCCAGCAGCCACAATTTGATAGCGGGGACCGGGGAGCTGTTTTTT
size: NA; V: TRBV9; J: TRBJ1-4; D: TRBD1; CDR3: CASSVGPTGPNEKLFF; DNA: TGTGCCAGCAGCGTAGGTCCGACAGGGCCAAATGAAAAACTGTTTTTT
size: few; V: TRBV10-3; J: TRBJ2-1; D: TRBD2; CDR3: CAISLAGGNEQFF; DNA: TGTGCCATCAGTCTAGCGGGAGGCAATGAGCAGTTCTTC
size: once; V: TRBV28; J: TRBJ1-1; D: TRBD1; CDR3: CASSSPGQVAFF; DNA: TGTGCCAGCAGTTCACCGGGACAGGTAGCTTTCTTT
size: few; V: TRBV29-1; J: TRBJ2-6; D: NA; CDR3: CSVYSGANVLTF; DNA: TGCAGCGTTTACTCTGGGGCCAACGTCCTGACTTTC
size: few; V: TRBV7-9; J: TRBJ2-3; D: NA; CDR3: CASSLLGLGSTDTQYF; DNA: TGTGCCAGCAGCTTATTGGGATTGGGAAGCACAGATACGCAGTATTTT
size: few; V: TRBV25-1; J: TRBJ2-1; D: TRBD1; CDR3: CASRDRGQSEQFF; DNA: TGTGCCAGCAGGGACAGGGGGCAGAGTGAGCAGTTCTTC
size: NA; V: TRBV5-6; J: TRBJ1-2; D: NA; CDR3: CASSLGQPSQSYGYTF; DNA: TGTGCCAGCAGCTTGGGACAGCCATCCCAATCCTATGGCTACACCTTC
size: NA; V: TRBV7-9; J: TRBJ1-1; D: TRBD1; CDR3: CASSGYVRRTGETEAFF; DNA: TGTGCCAGCAGCGGTTACGTAAGAAGGACAGGGGAAACTGAAGCTTTCTTT
size: few; V: TRBV19; J: TRBJ1-1; D: NA; CDR3: CASSTHFKNTEAFF; DNA: TGTGCCAGTAGTACCCATTTCAAGAACACTGAAGCTTTCTTT
size: NA; V: TRBV18; J: TRBJ2-7; D: NA; CDR3: CASSASTGYEQYF; DNA: TGTGCCAGCTCAGCGAGTACAGGGTACGAGCAGTACTTC
size: NA; V: TRBV7-2; J: TRBJ2-3; D: NA; CDR3: CASSLGVDSDTQYF; DNA: TGTGCCAGCAGCTTAGGTGTGGACTCCGATACGCAGTATTTT
size: few; V: TRBV7-2; J: TRBJ2-1; D: TRBD2; CDR3: CASSLSGSYNEQFF; DNA: TGTGCCAGCAGCTTAAGCGGGAGTTACAATGAGCAGTTCTTC
size: NA; V: TRBV29-1; J: TRBJ2-3; D: NA; CDR3: CSVGTGTDTQYF; DNA: TGCAGCGTTGGTACAGGCACAGATACGCAGTATTTT
size: few; V: TRBV4-3; J: TRBJ2-2; D: TRBD2; CDR3: CASSQSPSGSGLTGELFF; DNA: TGCGCCAGCAGCCAAAGTCCTAGCGGGAGTGGGTTAACAGGGGAGCTGTTTTTT
size: few; V: TRBV7-2; J: TRBJ1-1; D: NA; CDR3: CASSSPGTEAFF; DNA: TGTGCCAGCAGCTCCCCCGGGACTGAAGCTTTCTTT
size: NA; V: TRBV10-3; J: TRBJ2-1; D: NA; CDR3: CAISGTGTGNEQFF; DNA: TGTGCCATCAGTGGTACCGGGACTGGCAATGAGCAGTTCTTC
size: few; V: TRBV4-1; J: TRBJ1-4; D: NA; CDR3: CASSHLTPREKLFF; DNA: TGCGCCAGCAGCCACCTCACGCCCCGAGAAAAACTGTTTTTT
size: NA; V: TRBV9; J: TRBJ2-1; D: NA; CDR3: CASSVRAGGNEQFF; DNA: TGTGCCAGCAGCGTAAGAGCGGGTGGCAATGAGCAGTTCTTC
size: NA; V: TRBV25-1; J: TRBJ2-7; D: NA; CDR3: CASGHYEQYF; DNA: TGTGCCAGCGGGCACTACGAGCAGTACTTC
size: NA; V: TRBV7-8; J: TRBJ2-3; D: NA; CDR3: CASSPRESTDTQYF; DNA: TGTGCCAGCAGCCCCCGGGAGAGCACAGATACGCAGTATTTT
size: NA; V: TRBV7-2; J: TRBJ2-6; D: NA; CDR3: CASSFLASRGVNVLTF; DNA: TGTGCCAGCAGCTTTTTGGCCTCCAGGGGCGTCAACGTCCTGACTTTC
size: few; V: TRBV29-1; J: TRBJ2-5; D: TRBD2; CDR3: CSVVPGRAAETQYF; DNA: TGCAGCGTTGTTCCCGGGAGGGCCGCAGAGACCCAGTACTTC
size: few; V: TRBV29-1; J: TRBJ2-7; D: NA; CDR3: CSVVGPARDEQYF; DNA: TGCAGCGTTGTCGGGCCCGCTCGGGACGAGCAGTACTTC
size: few; V: TRBV5-4; J: TRBJ2-4; D: TRBD1; CDR3: CASSPKGTAENIQYF; DNA: TGTGCCAGCAGCCCAAAAGGGACAGCAGAAAACATTCAGTACTTC